This T cell receptor (beta chain) was captured by sequencing in a study of blood T cell repertoires in COVID-19. The protocol was immunoSEQ multiplex PCR, while the TCRdb copy is restricted to in-frame clones and leaves out a portion. The data contain more than 75,000 clones, more than 75% of them singletons. Germline CDR1 reads MNHEY; CDR2 reads SVGAGI. Trimming cost V 0 bases and J 2 bases; bases outside gene matches: 3. This CDR3 has 15 amino acids. This receptor was taken from an elderly woman with active COVID-19. What was sequenced was peripheral blood. The chain couples TRBV6-5 to TRBJ2-5; 7 bases map to TRBD1. CDR3 coding DNA: TGTGCCAGCAGTTACTCCCGGGACAGACAAGAGACCCAGTACTTC. It translates to CASSYSRDRQETQYF.